This TCR beta chain came from a study of T cell repertoires in cytomegalovirus infection. Study context: Well-studied HLA-B-restricted CMV epitopes were used in the study alongside recently identified HLA-C-restricted ones. Study observations and caveats: The ex vivo response was dominated by HLA-C-restricted CMV-specific TCR beta clonotypes. The study identified carriers of CMV plus the relevant HLA from cumulative public TCR beta family frequency.

V gave up 0 bases and J gave up 2 bases, with 8 bases separating them. This CDR3 has 13 amino acids. Per the germline V gene, CDR1 is DFQATT and CDR2 is SNEGSKA (reference sequence). One entry per CDR3 protein, called by TCRdb with MiXCR from the reads. This table holds about 570,000 distinct CDR3 sequences, under 45% found once. On this clonotype itself: Its specificity is unknown.

The source of this sequence is a human donor in good health (CMV status not recorded). Some clones in this sample may be carry-over from other donors' samples. The chain carries TRBV20-1 and TRBJ2-7; D call uncertain. Sequencing used cultured PBMCs, obtained from culture after CMV antigen stimulation. CDR3 sequence reads: CSARETVTYEQYF. The CDR3 DNA follows: TGCAGTGCTAGAGAAACAGTGACCTACGAGCAGTACTTC.